The 4 T cell receptor beta chains presented below share a single source sample, sequenced in a study of T cell responses to AZD1222 COVID-19 vaccine. The data were produced by immunoSEQ multiplex PCR, yet TCRdb's version contains in-frame clones alone and is incomplete. The sample has approximately 110,000 clones; about nine tenths are singletons. Sequences were derived from peripheral blood, sampled on day 0 of AZD1222 vaccination. These receptor sequences come from an adult in good health.

The chain combines TRBV10-3 with TRBJ2-1; no clear D. Deletions cut 5 bases from V and 0 bases from J, with 11 bases between. CDR3 length equals 15 residues. Per germline, CDR1 ENHRY and CDR2 SYGVKD. CDR3 bases: TGTGCCATCAGTCCAGGTTCGGGCTCCTACAATGAGCAGTTCTTC. This sequence encodes CAISPGSGSYNEQFF.

The V and J genes are TRBV5-1 and TRBJ2-2; TRBD2 aligns across 8 bases. Trimming took 7 bases from V and 5 from J; bases not matched to a gene: 4. There are 13 residues in the CDR3. CDR1 and CDR2 from the germline V gene are SGHRS and YFSETQ. The CDR3 coding sequence is TGCGCCAGCCGGGAGGGGGAGACCGGGGAGCTGTTTTTT. It translates to CASREGETGELFF.

Concerning this clone itself: The same CDR3 arises from other DNA sequences in this sample as well. The rearrangement uses TRBV28 and TRBJ1-1; D uncertain. The CDR3 spans 12 residues. Germline V gene sequence: CDR1 MDHEN, CDR2 SYDVKM. V shed 6 bases and J shed 4 bases, with 9 bases lying between them. The CDR3 reads CASSLPGTEAFF. The CDR3 nucleotides read TGTGCCAGCAGCCTCCCTGGCACTGAAGCTTTCTTT.

The rearrangement links TRBV2 to TRBJ1-3, with TRBD1 identical over 7 bases. CDR1 SNHLY and CDR2 FYNNEI come from the germline V gene. The CDR3 runs 16 residues. Trimming removed 6 bases from V and 0 bases from J; junction bases left unmatched: 8. The CDR3 DNA is TGTGCCAGCAGAAAGAGGACAGGCGACTCTGGAAACACCATATATTTT. Amino acids: CASRKRTGDSGNTIYF.